These 32 T cell receptor beta chains share one sample of origin, sequenced in a study of TIL therapy for anti-PD-1-resistant metastatic lung cancer. Sequencing used immunoSEQ v3. TCRdb's copy holds only in-frame clones and misses some; the assay was immunoSEQ multiplex PCR. Found here are roughly 92,000 clones, about three fifths of them singletons; the top ten hold roughly 9.7%. Time point reported: pre-treatment sample, taken before nivolumab and TIL therapy. Most excised metastases sampled were pleural nodules or supraclavicular lymph nodes. The sample in question was tumor tissue, obtained at baseline. The receptor set was obtained from a person aged 25-80 years with non-small cell lung cancer.

The rearrangement joins TRBV5-6 to TRBJ2-3; 7 bases align to TRBD1. V shed 4 bases, J shed 0 bases, and the junction held 8 bases outside the gene matches. The CDR3 sequence is 16 residues long. Germline V CDR1 and CDR2: SGHDT, YYEEEE. CDR3 DNA sequence: TGTGCCAGCAGCCACGGGACAGTTCCTAGCACAGATACGCAGTATTTT. Amino acids: CASSHGTVPSTDTQYF. Complete variable domain (other parts from reference TRBV5-6 and TRBJ2-3): DAGVTQSPTHLIKTRGQQVTLRCSPKSGHDTVSWYQQALGQGPQFIFQYYEEEERQRGNFPDRFSGHQFPNYSSELNVNALLLGDSALYLCASSHGTVPSTDTQYFGPGTRLTVL.

The rearrangement links TRBV27 to TRBJ2-7; 8 bases agree with TRBD2. V trimming: 5 bases; J trimming: 0 bases; junction bases outside the gene matches: 6. The CDR3 consists of 15 residues. Germline CDR1 and CDR2: MNHEY and SMNVEV (reference sequence). For the CDR3, the DNA is TGTGCCAGCAGTCAAAAGCGGGAGTACTCCTACGAGCAGTACTTC. As protein: CASSQKREYSYEQYF.

This clone was seen at least ten times. The chain joins TRBV5-1 to TRBJ2-7; D ambiguous. In germline, CDR1 is SGHRS, CDR2 YFSETQ. V lost 2 bases and J 6 bases, leaving 12 bases between the germline ends. The CDR3 spans 13 residues. CDR3 region: CASSFWLSGEQYF. DNA of the CDR3: TGCGCCAGCAGCTTCTGGTTATCCGGCGAGCAGTACTTC. Together with reference TRBV5-1 and TRBJ2-7, the CDR3 gives the full variable domain: KAGVTQTPRYLIKTRGQQVTLSCSPISGHRSVSWYQQTPGQGLQFLFEYFSETQRNKGNFPGRFSGRQFSNSRSEMNVSTLELGDSALYLCASSFWLSGEQYFGPGTRLTVT.

This clone was counted a single time. The chain carries TRBV7-9 and TRBJ2-3; 9 bases agree with TRBD2. Looked up from germline, CDR1 is SEHNR and CDR2 is FQNEAQ (reference sequence). This CDR3 comprises 16 residues. The V and J ends lost 6 bases and 0 bases, in that order; junction bases with no gene match: 7. CDR3 sequence: CASSTGLAVSTDTQYF. CDR3 nucleotides: TGTGCCAGCAGTACGGGACTAGCCGTTAGCACAGATACGCAGTATTTT.

The chain carries TRBV4-1 and TRBJ1-1, with D perhaps matching TRBD1 (6 bases). This CDR3 contains 18 residues. The V end was cut by 4 bases, the J end by 1 base, with 22 bases between. Germline V gives CDR1 MGHRA, CDR2 YSYEKL. CDR3 loop: CASSRERWDTQGNTEAFF. CDR3 nucleotides: TGCGCCAGCAGCCGAGAGAGATGGGACACCCAAGGGAACACTGAAGCTTTCTTT.

The genes are TRBV9 and TRBJ1-6; 9 bases align to TRBD1. The CDR3 extends over 15 amino acids. J was trimmed by 11 bases and V by 4 bases; bases with no gene match: 10. Germline CDR1 is SGDLS and CDR2 is YYNGEE. CDR3 loop: CASSINRDRETPLHF. The CDR3 nucleotides read TGTGCCAGCAGCATTAACCGGGACAGGGAGACACCCCTCCACTTT.

The chain couples TRBV4-3 to TRBJ2-7; 10 positions match TRBD2. The V segment lost 3 bases and the J segment 4 bases; nucleotides outside the gene matches: 6. Looked up from germline, CDR1 is LGHNA and CDR2 is YSLEER. The CDR3 runs 15 residues. The CDR3: CASSHSSGSSYEQYF. The CDR3 coding sequence is TGCGCCAGCAGCCATTCTAGCGGGAGTAGTTACGAGCAGTACTTC.

The chain joins TRBV11-1 to TRBJ2-1; 8 bases map to TRBD1. Trimming cost V 5 bases and J 2 bases; bases outside gene matches: 8. The germline gives CDR1 SGHAT, CDR2 FQDESV (reference sequence). CDR3 length: 16 amino acids. In nucleotides, the CDR3 is TGTGCCAGCAGCAACCCCCGGGACAGGACCTACAATGAGCAGTTCTTC. Its protein is CASSNPRDRTYNEQFF.

The chain uses TRBV12-5 and TRBJ2-5; 8 nucleotides match TRBD1. V shed 5 bases, J shed 10 bases, and the junction held 12 bases outside the gene matches. The germline V gene has CDR1 LGHNT and CDR2 FRNRAP. The CDR3 loop spans 14 amino acids. The CDR3 is CASGTGQGLGGQYF. The CDR3 DNA is TGTGCTAGTGGTACCGGACAGGGTTTAGGTGGCCAGTACTTC.

This chain uses TRBV27 with TRBJ2-7; 9 bases are a match to TRBD1. Per germline, CDR1 MNHEY and CDR2 SMNVEV (reference sequence). The V and J ends lost 3 bases and 6 bases, in that order; junction bases with no gene match: 6. This CDR3 spans 14 amino acids. DNA of the CDR3: TGTGCCAGCAGTTTTAACGGACAGGGGAGCGAGCAGTACTTC. Translating it yields CASSFNGQGSEQYF.

This clone was observed a handful of times. The V gene is TRBV4-1, the J gene TRBJ2-7; D gene uncertain. This CDR3 has 15 amino acids. In germline, CDR1 is MGHRA, CDR2 YSYEKL. V gave up 0 bases and J gave up 6 bases, with 15 bases separating them. CDR3: CASSQDGALVGEQYF. The CDR3 coding sequence is TGCGCCAGCAGCCAAGATGGAGCCCTCGTGGGCGAGCAGTACTTC.

This clone was seen a handful of times. The J gene is TRBJ1-1, the V gene TRBV19, with D possibly TRBD1 on 5 matching bases. The germline V gene encodes CDR1 LNHDA and CDR2 SQIVND (reference sequence). The CDR3 has 13 residues. Trimming left V 2 bases short and J 7 bases short, with 11 bases between. The CDR3 coding sequence is TGTGCCAGTAGTATACAGGGACGGGATGAAGCTTTCTTT. Encoded protein: CASSIQGRDEAFF.

The V call is TRBV4-3, the J call TRBJ1-6; D is uncertain. The germline V gene encodes CDR1 LGHNA and CDR2 YSLEER. The V gene lost 1 base and the J gene lost 15 bases, with 22 bases spanning the gap. This CDR3 has 16 residues. The DNA of the CDR3 is TGCGCCAGCAGCCAAGCACCATCTGACCGAGGGCTGCGCCTCCACTTT. Translating gives CASSQAPSDRGLRLHF.

This chain uses TRBV6-5 with TRBJ1-2; D is unresolved. In germline, CDR1 is MNHEY, CDR2 SVGAGI. The CDR3 is made up of 15 amino acids. V lost 4 bases and J lost 2, with 14 bases in between. In DNA form, the CDR3 reads TGTGCCAGCAGTTCCCGCGGGTATCCCAACTATGGCTACACCTTC. This codes for CASSSRGYPNYGYTF.

V and J are TRBV7-9 and TRBJ2-2; D is possibly TRBD2 (6 bases). The CDR3 has 17 residues. Trimming pared 1 base from V and 4 bases from J, leaving 16 bases between. The germline V gene encodes CDR1 SEHNR and CDR2 FQNEAQ (reference sequence). The CDR3 protein is CASSLGGRGGTTGELFF. The CDR3 DNA reads as TGTGCCAGCAGCTTAGGTGGTAGGGGAGGTACCACCGGGGAGCTGTTTTTT.

This clone was detected only a few times. The rearrangement joins TRBV4-3 to TRBJ2-7; maybe TRBD2 (5 bases). V lost 0 bases and J 1 base, leaving 10 bases between the germline ends. CDR1 is LGHNA and CDR2 is YSLEER in the germline V gene. The CDR3 covers 15 residues. CDR3 nucleotide sequence: TGCGCCAGCAGCCAAGATCGAGGGCTATCCTACGAGCAGTACTTC. This translates into CASSQDRGLSYEQYF.

This clone was found a few times. The chain links TRBV9 to TRBJ1-3, with D hard to call. Germline assignment: CDR1 SGDLS and CDR2 YYNGEE. This CDR3 is built from 16 residues. Trimming shortened V by 3 bases and J by 2 bases, and 15 bases separated the two germline ends. CDR3 nucleotides: TGTGCCAGCAGCGGCGGACCCCTCGGGACTGGAAACACCATATATTTT. Protein: CASSGGPLGTGNTIYF.

V and J are TRBV6-1 and TRBJ1-5; TRBD1 is a possible D gene (5 bases). This CDR3 is built from 13 residues. V gave up 1 base and J gave up 7 bases, with 8 bases separating them. Germline V gene sequence: CDR1 MNHNS, CDR2 SASEGT. CDR3 in amino acids: CASSEEEGQPQHF. The DNA of the CDR3 is TGTGCCAGCAGTGAAGAGGAGGGGCAGCCCCAGCATTTT.

The chain links TRBV5-1 to TRBJ1-6, with 10 positions matching TRBD1. Trimming cost V 10 bases and J 0 bases; bases outside gene matches: 13. CDR3 size: 18 residues. Germline V gene sequence: CDR1 SGHRS, CDR2 YFSETQ. CDR3 loop: CALGDRGPFSSYNSPLHF. CDR3 nucleotide sequence: TGCGCCCTGGGGGACAGGGGCCCATTTAGCTCCTATAATTCACCCCTCCACTTT.

The chain is built from TRBV27 and TRBJ2-7; TRBD2 matches at 9 bases. CDR3 size: 16 residues. Trimming at V came to 6 bases and at J to 3 bases, leaving 12 bases not matched to a gene. Germline CDR1 reads MNHEY; CDR2 reads SMNVEV (reference sequence). The CDR3 bases are TGTGCCAGCAGCATCCTTGTGACTAGCGGAATCTACGAGCAGTACTTC. Translated, it gives CASSILVTSGIYEQYF.

The V call is TRBV12-3 or TRBV12-4, the J call TRBJ2-1; D may be TRBD2 (5 bases). Trimming shortened V by 6 bases and J by 6 bases, and 12 bases separated the two germline ends. The length of the CDR3 is 13 residues. The CDR3 bases are TGTGCCAGCAGCCTGGACTTGATCAATGAGCAGTTCTTC. It yields the protein CASSLDLINEQFF.

The chain joins TRBV12-3 or TRBV12-4 to TRBJ2-7; D perhaps matches TRBD1 (6 bases). Deletions cut 6 bases from V and 3 bases from J, with 9 bases between. The CDR3 sequence is 12 residues long. The CDR3 DNA sequence: TGTGCCAGCAGCACAGGGATCTACGAGCAGTACTTC. Encoded protein: CASSTGIYEQYF.

This chain connects TRBV2 to TRBJ2-5, with D unresolved. V was clipped by 3 bases and J by 3 bases, with 5 bases between them. The CDR3 is 12 residues long. CDR1 and CDR2 from the germline V gene are SNHLY and FYNNEI. CDR3 sequence reads: CASSDTKETQYF. The CDR3 nucleotides are TGTGCCAGCAGTGATACAAAAGAGACCCAGTACTTC.

This rearrangement joins TRBV11-2 to TRBJ2-3, with 7 nucleotides matching TRBD2. The CDR3 is 15 amino acids. Germline lookup yields CDR1 SGHAT and CDR2 FQNNGV. The V gene end was trimmed by 7 bases and the J gene end by 1 base; junction bases not matched to a gene: 8. The CDR3 reads CASIPERGGTDTQYF. The CDR3 coding sequence is TGTGCCAGCATCCCTGAACGGGGGGGCACAGATACGCAGTATTTT.

The chain links TRBV27 to TRBJ1-5, with TRBD1 as a possible D gene (5 bases). Trimming cost V 6 bases and J 4 bases, with 16 bases left between them. The CDR3 length is 15 residues. Germline V CDR1 and CDR2: MNHEY, SMNVEV (reference sequence). Written as DNA, the CDR3 is TGTGCCAGCAGCATTACAGGAAGGGGTAATCAGCCCCAGCATTTT. It yields the protein CASSITGRGNQPQHF.

The chain links TRBV6-2 or TRBV6-3 to TRBJ2-7; TRBD1 agrees at 11 bases. Germline-derived CDR1 and CDR2 are MNHEY and SVGEGT. The V and J ends lost 5 bases and 4 bases, in that order; junction bases with no gene match: 7. This CDR3 has 15 amino acids. Here the CDR3 reads CASSRTGTGGYEQYF. CDR3 coding DNA: TGTGCCAGCAGTCGAACCGGGACAGGGGGGTACGAGCAGTACTTC.

The J gene is TRBJ2-1, the V gene TRBV11-2; 8 bases map to TRBD2. J was trimmed by 11 bases and V by 2 bases; bases with no gene match: 8. The germline CDR1 and CDR2 sequences are SGHAT and FQNNGV. The CDR3 length is 14 residues. CDR3 in DNA: TGTGCCAGCAGCTTACCCGGGGGGGGTAATCAGCAGTTCTTC. It codes for CASSLPGGGNQQFF.

The chain is built from TRBV7-3 and TRBJ2-4; D is possibly TRBD1 or TRBD2 (5 bases each). CDR1 is SGHTA, CDR2 FQGTGA, per germline. The CDR3 runs to 16 residues. Trimming took 0 bases from V and 6 from J, leaving 15 bases between them. The CDR3 bases are TGTGCCAGCAGCTTAACTCCTTCCCGGGGCGGAAACATTCAGTACTTC. The encoded protein is CASSLTPSRGGNIQYF. The complete variable domain, with remaining parts taken from reference TRBV7-3 and TRBJ2-4, reads GAGVSQTPSNKVTEKGKYVELRCDPISGHTALYWYRQSLGQGPEFLIYFQGTGAADDSGLPNDRFFAVRPEGSVSTLKIQRTERGDSAVYLCASSLTPSRGGNIQYFGAGTRLSVL.

This chain connects TRBV24-1 to TRBJ2-3; a weak D match, TRBD1 (6 bases). The V and J ends lost 2 bases and 0 bases respectively, with 11 bases between them. This CDR3 region has 16 residues. The germline V gene encodes CDR1 KGHDR and CDR2 SFDVKD. Here the CDR3 DNA reads TGTGCCACCAGTGATTCCCGACAGGTGAGCACAGATACGCAGTATTTT. Its translation is CATSDSRQVSTDTQYF.

CDR3 region: CASSLSLGGYTF. Here the CDR3 DNA reads TGTGCCAGCAGTTTATCGTTGGGTGGCTACACCTTC. The chain has TRBV28 and TRBJ1-2; D is unclear. The germline V and J ends were trimmed by 1 base and 7 bases, with 7 bases remaining between them. The CDR3 spans 12 residues. From germline, CDR1 is MDHEN and CDR2 SYDVKM.

A few counts support this clone. The chain is built from TRBV27 and TRBJ1-5, with a possible D match to TRBD1 (5 bases). Trimming removed 4 bases at V and 9 bases at J, with 13 bases between. Germline CDR1 reads MNHEY; CDR2 reads SMNVEV (reference sequence). The CDR3 spans 13 residues. The CDR3 sequence: CASSYGQSAPQHF. The CDR3 DNA sequence: TGTGCCAGCAGTTACGGACAAAGTGCGCCCCAGCATTTT.

The chain combines TRBV5-5 with TRBJ1-3; D perhaps matches TRBD1 (5 bases). The V gene lost 4 bases and the J gene lost 4 bases, with 12 bases spanning the gap. Germline CDR1 is SGHKS and CDR2 is YYEKEE (reference sequence). The CDR3 extends over 14 amino acids. CDR3 bases: TGTGCCAGCAGCAGTGGGACGGACGGAAACACCATATATTTT. Translating gives CASSSGTDGNTIYF.